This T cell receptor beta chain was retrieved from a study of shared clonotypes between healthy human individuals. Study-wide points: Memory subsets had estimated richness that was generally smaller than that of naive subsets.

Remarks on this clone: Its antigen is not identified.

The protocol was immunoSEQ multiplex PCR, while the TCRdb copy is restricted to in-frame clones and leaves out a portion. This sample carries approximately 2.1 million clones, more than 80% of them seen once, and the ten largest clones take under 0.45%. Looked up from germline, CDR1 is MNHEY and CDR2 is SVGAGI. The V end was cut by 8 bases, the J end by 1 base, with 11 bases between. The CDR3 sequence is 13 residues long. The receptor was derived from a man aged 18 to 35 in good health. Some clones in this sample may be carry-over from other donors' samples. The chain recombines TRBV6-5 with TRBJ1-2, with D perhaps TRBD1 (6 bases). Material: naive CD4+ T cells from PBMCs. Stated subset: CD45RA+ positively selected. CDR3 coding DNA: TGTGCCAGCGGGGGCAGCTTTAACTATGGCTACACCTTC. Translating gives CASGGSFNYGYTF.